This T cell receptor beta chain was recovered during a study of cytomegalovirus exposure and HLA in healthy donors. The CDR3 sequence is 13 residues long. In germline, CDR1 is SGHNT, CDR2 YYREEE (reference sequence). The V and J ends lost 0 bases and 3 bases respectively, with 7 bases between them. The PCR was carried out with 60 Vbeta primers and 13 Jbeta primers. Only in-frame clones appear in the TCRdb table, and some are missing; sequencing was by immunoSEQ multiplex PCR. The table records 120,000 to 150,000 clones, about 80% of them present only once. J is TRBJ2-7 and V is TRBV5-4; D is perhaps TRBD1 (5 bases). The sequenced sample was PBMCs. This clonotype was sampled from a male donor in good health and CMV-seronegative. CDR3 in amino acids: CASSLGGGYEQYF. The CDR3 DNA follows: TGTGCCAGCAGCTTGGGGGGCGGCTACGAGCAGTACTTC.